The source of this TCR beta chain is a study of blood T cells in healthy people across ages (dated by TCRdb to the mid-2010s). Study-wide context: In model experiments, template switching captured roughly one uniquely barcoded TCR beta cDNA molecule for every two T cells. To track age-related changes in TCR beta repertoire diversity, the study relied on deep sequencing normalized with unique cDNA molecular identifiers. Donors were grouped into four age groups: young (average about 15 years), middle-aged (under 40), aged (about 59) and long-lived (around 82). To avoid experimental bias, donors of different ages were distributed randomly across sequencing lanes. For two donors (one aged 18 to 30 and one aged 80 or older), the study analyzed two additional independent replicas of 1 million unique cDNA reads from the same blood draw.

The germline V gene specifies SNHLY as CDR1 and FYNNEI as CDR2. V has 10 bases trimmed and J has 4 bases trimmed; junction bases matching no gene number 9. The CDR3 runs 14 residues from the cysteine to the phenylalanine. Here the CDR3 DNA is all that survives: 42 bases in frame from base 1. Here is what the overall study found, with its caveats: The percentage of naive T cells measured by flow cytometry correlated strongly with observed TCR beta diversity. Because profiling used bulk unsorted PBMCs, naive and antigen-experienced compartments could not be compared conclusively. Observed TCR beta diversity per million T cells fell roughly linearly with age, and a significant reduction was already apparent by age around 39. Because donor CMV infection status was unknown, age-related changes in expanded clonotypes were potentially confounded. The long-lived group showed more naive CD4+ T cells, fewer expanded clones and increased TCR diversity than the aged group, suggesting age selection. Total diversity estimates from one million sequenced T cells were considered lower bounds and underestimates.

This clonotype was seen only a few times. No antigen is known for it. Nothing much larger sits one base from this clone, and base qualities are not available. Donors were under 40 systemically healthy Caucasian individuals from Russia aged roughly 6 to 100 years. Each donor gave about 9.7 milliliters of peripheral blood, drawn into EDTA-treated Vacutainer tubes. Ficoll-Paque density-gradient centrifugation was used to isolate PBMCs, with at least 6.5 million per sample. Trizol reagent was used to extract total RNA from PBMCs, with at least 5.5 micrograms per sample. Naive CD45RAhigh/CD27high T cell percentages were measured by flow cytometry on a PBMC aliquot from every donor. The library was made by 5' RACE. Sequencing instrument: Illumina HiSeq 2500. A second roughly 6 to 12 cycle PCR used a sample-barcoded 5' primer and a J-beta primer mix. Each TCR beta cDNA molecule received a unique molecular identifier from a template-switch 5' adaptor carrying 12 random nucleotides. Each sample yielded at least 2.5 million CDR3-containing paired-end reads. First-strand cDNA synthesis was performed from all RNA using the Mint cDNA synthesis kit, with priming by a TRBC-specific oligonucleotide. After uracil-DNA glycosylase treatment, a first 18-cycle PCR used universal primers M1SS and BC2_uni_R on all cDNA. Per the source publication's procedure: Normalization of each sample was performed by random selection of 1 million high-quality reads, each carrying a distinct molecular identifier. Reads sharing molecular identifiers were discarded rather than binned into consensus sequences. MiTCR, with a Q25 quality threshold and the strictest error-elimination algorithm, was used for CDR3 identification, clonotype clustering and error correction. A nonparametric unseen species model with Euler transformation was used to estimate lower-bound total TCR beta diversity. TCRdb cleaned the public reads at Q25 with fastp, built clones with MiXCR and kept in-frame beta chains. Rows matching on CDR3 protein sequence are summarized as one entry with the most common DNA and genes. TCRdb's processing, not the study's, gives the V and J calls here. This sample comprises 920,000 or so distinct CDR3 sequences, more than 35% of them detected only once. Around 18% of the sample is in the top ten clones.

This receptor was identified in a woman aged 60-75 years in good health. The chain is assembled from TRBV2 and TRBJ2-1; the central 8 bases match TRBD2. The sequenced sample was blood. The nucleotide sequence is TGTGCCACTCCAAAGCGGGAGTTATACAATGAGCAGTTCTTC. The encoded protein is CATPKRELYNEQFF. The full variable domain, with segments outside the CDR3 supplied by the reference TRBV2 and TRBJ2-1 proteins, appears as EPEVTQTPSHQVTQMGQEVILRCVPISNHLYFYWYRQILGQKVEFLVSFYNNEISEKSEIFDDQFSVERPDGSNFTLKIRSTKLEDSAMYFCATPKRELYNEQFFGPGTRLTVL.